This T cell receptor beta chain originates from a study of T cells in localized non-small cell lung cancer. As for this clone: Its antigen is still unknown.

Profiled with immunoSEQ multiplex PCR; TCRdb holds only in-frame clones, not every one. The data contain about 25,000 clones, 70% to 90% of them singletons. Study-level points and caveats: Uninvolved adjacent lung, not tumor, had the highest T cell clonality. Of the top 100 tumor clones, median roughly 53 were in adjacent lung, some 29 among its top 100.

V was trimmed by 2 bases and J by 9 bases, leaving 21 bases between them. There are 16 residues in the CDR3. Germline-derived CDR1 and CDR2 are SGHVS and FQNEAQ. The chain links TRBV7-8 to TRBJ2-3, with D possibly matching TRBD2 (6 bases). This sequence was found in a woman aged 40 to 75 with stage III lung adenocarcinoma. The sample here was peripheral blood mononuclear cells, taken before any cancer treatment. In DNA form, the CDR3 reads TGTGCCAGCAGCTTAACCCCTTCCCGGTCTAGCGAAACGCAGTATTTT. It yields the protein CASSLTPSRSSETQYF.